This note documents a single T cell receptor (beta chain) sequence. The record originates from a study of radiotherapy plus CTLA-4 blockade in lung cancer. Profiled with immunoSEQ multiplex PCR; TCRdb holds only in-frame clones, not every one. The repertoire includes 30,000 to 40,000 clones, around 75% of them detected once, and about 14% sits in the top ten. CDR1 is KGHSH and CDR2 is LQKENI in the germline V gene. The CDR3 is 17 residues long. Trimming pared 1 base from V and 0 bases from J, leaving 12 bases between. This chain uses TRBV18 with TRBJ2-2; D is possibly TRBD1 (6 bases). The receptor comes from a human donor with non-small cell lung cancer that progressed on radiotherapy plus ipilimumab. This specimen consisted of peripheral blood, obtained from a patient treated with radiotherapy plus ipilimumab. CDR3 protein: CASSPLQGRANTGELFF. The CDR3 bases are TGTGCCAGCTCACCACTACAGGGTCGCGCGAACACCGGGGAGCTGTTTTTT.